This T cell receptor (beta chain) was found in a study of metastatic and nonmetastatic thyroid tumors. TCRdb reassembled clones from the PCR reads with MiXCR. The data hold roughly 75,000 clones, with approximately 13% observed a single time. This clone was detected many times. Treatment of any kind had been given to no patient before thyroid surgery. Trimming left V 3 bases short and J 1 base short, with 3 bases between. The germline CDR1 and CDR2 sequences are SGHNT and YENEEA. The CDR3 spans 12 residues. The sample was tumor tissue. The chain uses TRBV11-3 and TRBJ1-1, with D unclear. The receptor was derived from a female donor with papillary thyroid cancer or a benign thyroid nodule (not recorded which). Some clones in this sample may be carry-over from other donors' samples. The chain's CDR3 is CASSFGNTEAFF. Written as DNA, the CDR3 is TGTGCCAGCAGCTTCGGGAACACTGAAGCTTTCTTT. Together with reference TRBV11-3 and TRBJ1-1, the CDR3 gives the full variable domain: EAGVVQSPRYKIIEKKQPVAFWCNPISGHNTLYWYLQNLGQGPELLIRYENEEAVDDSQLPKDRFSAERLKGVDSTLKIQPAELGDSAVYLCASSFGNTEAFFGQGTRLTVV.